Sequencing of this T cell receptor beta chain was carried out in a study of T cell responses to AZD1222 COVID-19 vaccine. Sequenced by immunoSEQ multiplex PCR; TCRdb stores in-frame clones only, minus some. The repertoire has 85,000 or so clones, 90% of them found once; the top ten carry approximately 5.4%. Trimming stripped 0 bases from V and 0 bases from J, with 18 bases between. The CDR3 has 19 residues. Per germline, CDR1 SGHTA and CDR2 FQGNSA. Of note for this clone: The antigen is not known.

Whole-study results and caveats: When two AZD1222 doses had been given, Spike-specific TCR breadth and depth rose. Spike regions recognized by vaccine-associated CD4 TCRs spanned the protein, led by 160-218 and 743-854.

The clonotype comes from an adult in good health. J is TRBJ1-3 and V is TRBV7-2, with D unclear. The sequencing used peripheral blood, collected on day 0 of AZD1222 vaccination. The CDR3 spells CASSLASYSGRYSGNTIYF. In DNA form, the CDR3 reads TGTGCCAGCAGCTTAGCGTCGTATTCTGGGAGGTACTCTGGAAACACCATATATTTT.